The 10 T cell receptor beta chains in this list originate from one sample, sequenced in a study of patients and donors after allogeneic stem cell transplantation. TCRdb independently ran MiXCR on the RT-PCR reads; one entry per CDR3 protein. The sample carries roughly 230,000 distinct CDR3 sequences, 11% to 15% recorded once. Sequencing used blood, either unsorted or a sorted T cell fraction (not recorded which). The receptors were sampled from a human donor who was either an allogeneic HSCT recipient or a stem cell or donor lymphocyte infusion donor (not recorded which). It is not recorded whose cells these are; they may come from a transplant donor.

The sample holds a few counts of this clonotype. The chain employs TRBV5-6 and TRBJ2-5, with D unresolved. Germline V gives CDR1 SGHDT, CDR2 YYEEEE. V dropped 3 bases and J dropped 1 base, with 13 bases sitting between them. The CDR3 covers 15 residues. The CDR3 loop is CASSSLMERQETQYF. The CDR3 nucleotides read TGTGCCAGCAGCTCCCTCATGGAGCGCCAAGAGACCCAGTACTTC.

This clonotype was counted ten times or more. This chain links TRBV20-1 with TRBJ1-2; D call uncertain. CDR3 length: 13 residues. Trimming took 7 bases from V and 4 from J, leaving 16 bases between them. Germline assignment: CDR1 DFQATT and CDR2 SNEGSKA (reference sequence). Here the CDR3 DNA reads TGCAGTGTCCCTTACAAGGAGGGCTATGGCTACACCTTC. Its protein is CSVPYKEGYGYTF.

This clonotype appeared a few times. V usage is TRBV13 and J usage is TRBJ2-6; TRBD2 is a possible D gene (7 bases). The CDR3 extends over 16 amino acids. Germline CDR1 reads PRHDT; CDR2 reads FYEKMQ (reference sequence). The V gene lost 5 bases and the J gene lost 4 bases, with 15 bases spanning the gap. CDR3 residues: CASSPRGGLGANVLTF. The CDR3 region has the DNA TGTGCCAGCAGCCCAAGGGGGGGGCTCGGGGCCAACGTCCTGACTTTC.

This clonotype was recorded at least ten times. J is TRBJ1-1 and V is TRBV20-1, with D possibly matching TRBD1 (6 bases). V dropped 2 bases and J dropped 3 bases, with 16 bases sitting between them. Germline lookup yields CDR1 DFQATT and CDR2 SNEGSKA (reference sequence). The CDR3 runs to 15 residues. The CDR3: CSARPRVGGDTEAFF. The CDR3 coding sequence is TGCAGTGCTAGACCACGGGTAGGGGGAGACACTGAAGCTTTCTTT.

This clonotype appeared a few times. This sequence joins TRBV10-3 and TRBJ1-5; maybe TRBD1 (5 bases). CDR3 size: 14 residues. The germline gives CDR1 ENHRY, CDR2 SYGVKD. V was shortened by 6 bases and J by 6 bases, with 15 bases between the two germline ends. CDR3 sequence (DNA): TGTGCCATCAGAGCCGGGACTCCTGCTCAGCCCCAGCATTTT. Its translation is CAIRAGTPAQPQHF.

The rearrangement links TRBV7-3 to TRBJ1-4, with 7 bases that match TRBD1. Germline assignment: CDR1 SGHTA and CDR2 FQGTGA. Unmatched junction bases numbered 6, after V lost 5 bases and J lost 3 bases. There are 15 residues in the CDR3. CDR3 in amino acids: CASSAQTGPNEKLFF. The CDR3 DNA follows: TGTGCCAGCAGCGCCCAGACAGGGCCTAATGAAAAACTGTTTTTT.

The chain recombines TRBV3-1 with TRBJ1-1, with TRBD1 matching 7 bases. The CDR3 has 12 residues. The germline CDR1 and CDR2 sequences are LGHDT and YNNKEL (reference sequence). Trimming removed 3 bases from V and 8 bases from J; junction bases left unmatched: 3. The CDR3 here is CASSHPRGEAFF. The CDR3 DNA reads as TGTGCCAGCAGCCACCCCAGGGGGGAAGCTTTCTTT. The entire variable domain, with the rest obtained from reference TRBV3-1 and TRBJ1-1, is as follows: DTAVSQTPKYLVTQMGNDKSIKCEQNLGHDTMYWYKQDSKKFLKIMFSYNNKELIINETVPNRFSPKSPDKAHLNLHINSLELGDSAVYFCASSHPRGEAFFGQGTRLTVV.

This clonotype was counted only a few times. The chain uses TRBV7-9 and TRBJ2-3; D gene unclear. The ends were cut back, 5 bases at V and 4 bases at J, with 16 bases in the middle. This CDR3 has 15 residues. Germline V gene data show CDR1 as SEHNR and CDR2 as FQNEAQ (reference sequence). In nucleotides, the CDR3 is TGTGCCAGCAGCCTCTCCACGGAGTGGGCAGATACGCAGTATTTT. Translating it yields CASSLSTEWADTQYF. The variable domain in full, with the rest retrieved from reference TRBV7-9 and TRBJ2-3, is DTGVSQNPRHKITKRGQNVTFRCDPISEHNRLYWYRQTLGQGPEFLTYFQNEAQLEKSRLLSDRFSAERPKGSFSTLEIQRTEQGDSAMYLCASSLSTEWADTQYFGPGTRLTVL.

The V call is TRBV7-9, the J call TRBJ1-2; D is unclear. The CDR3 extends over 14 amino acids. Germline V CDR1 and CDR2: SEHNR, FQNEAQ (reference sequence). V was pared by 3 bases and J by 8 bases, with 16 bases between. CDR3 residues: CASSFGDTNGGYTF. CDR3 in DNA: TGTGCCAGCAGCTTCGGTGATACGAATGGAGGCTACACCTTC. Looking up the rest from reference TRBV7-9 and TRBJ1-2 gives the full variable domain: DTGVSQNPRHKITKRGQNVTFRCDPISEHNRLYWYRQTLGQGPEFLTYFQNEAQLEKSRLLSDRFSAERPKGSFSTLEIQRTEQGDSAMYLCASSFGDTNGGYTFGSGTRLTVV.

The CDR3 DNA is TGTGCCAGCAGCCGACCCCCAGCGAGCACAGATACGCAGTATTTT. As protein: CASSRPPASTDTQYF. The chain links TRBV6-7 to TRBJ2-3; D not resolved. TRBV6-7 is assigned to the ORF class and has an uncertain function. There are 15 residues in the CDR3. Trimming pared 6 bases from V and 0 bases from J, leaving 13 bases between.